What follows is one T cell receptor (beta chain) and its context. Its antigen is unidentified. This entry belongs to a study of a mutant IDH1 vaccine in newly diagnosed glioma. Study-wide context: There were about 60% males and about 38% females among treated patients, whose mean age was approximately 44 years.

V was pared by 0 bases and J by 7 bases, with 18 bases between. The CDR3 covers 16 residues. Germline CDR1 and CDR2: LGHNA and YNFKEQ. The time point was: week 5, during vaccination. Doses consisted of 300 ug of mutant IDH1 20-mer peptide each, paired with topical imiquimod. Libraries were prepared by immunoSEQ multiplex PCR; TCRdb keeps only in-frame clonotypes and omits some of them. The sample yields some 51,000 clones, just under 80% seen once. The sequence derives from a man aged 45 to 65 with glioma. Sequenced here: PBMCs, sampled from a glioma patient whose treatment included an IDH1 peptide vaccine. The gene calls are TRBV4-2 and TRBJ1-1, with D possibly matching TRBD1 (6 bases). The CDR3 sequence: CASSQEGAGRMNEAFF. The CDR3 coding sequence is TGTGCCAGCAGCCAAGAGGGGGCAGGAAGGATGAATGAAGCTTTCTTT.